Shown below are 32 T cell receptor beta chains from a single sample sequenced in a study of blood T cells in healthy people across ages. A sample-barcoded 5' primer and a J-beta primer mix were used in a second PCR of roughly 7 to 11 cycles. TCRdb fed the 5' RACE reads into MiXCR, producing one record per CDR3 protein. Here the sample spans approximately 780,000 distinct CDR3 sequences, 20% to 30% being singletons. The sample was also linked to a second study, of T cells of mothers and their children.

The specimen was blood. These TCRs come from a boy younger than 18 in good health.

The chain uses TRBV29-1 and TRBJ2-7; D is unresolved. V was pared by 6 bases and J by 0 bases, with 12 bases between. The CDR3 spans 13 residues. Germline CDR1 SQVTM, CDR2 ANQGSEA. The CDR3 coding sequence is TGCAGCGTCCTTCCTGCGGACTCCTACGAGCAGTACTTC. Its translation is CSVLPADSYEQYF.

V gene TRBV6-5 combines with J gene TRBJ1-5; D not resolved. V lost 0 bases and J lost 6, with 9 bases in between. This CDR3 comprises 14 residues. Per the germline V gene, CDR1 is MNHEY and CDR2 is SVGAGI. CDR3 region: CASSYSDTSQPQHF. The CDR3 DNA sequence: TGTGCCAGCAGTTACTCGGATACGAGTCAGCCCCAGCATTTT.

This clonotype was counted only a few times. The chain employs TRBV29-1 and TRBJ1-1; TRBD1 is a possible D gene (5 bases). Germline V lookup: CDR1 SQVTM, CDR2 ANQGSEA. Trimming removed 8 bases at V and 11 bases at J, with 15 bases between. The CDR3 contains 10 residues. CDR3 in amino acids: CSPDTDPAFF. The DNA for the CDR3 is TGCAGCCCGGACACGGACCCGGCTTTCTTT. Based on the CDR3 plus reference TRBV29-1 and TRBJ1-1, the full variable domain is SAVISQKPSRDICQRGTSLTIQCQVDSQVTMMFWYRQQPGQSLTLIATANQGSEATYESGFVIDKFPISRPNLTFSTLTVSNMSPEDSSIYLCSPDTDPAFFGQGTRLTVV.

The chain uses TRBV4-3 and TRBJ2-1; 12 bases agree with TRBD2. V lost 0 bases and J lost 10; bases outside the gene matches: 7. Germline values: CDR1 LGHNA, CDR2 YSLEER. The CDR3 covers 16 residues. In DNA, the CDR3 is TGCGCCAGCAGCCAAGATCATCTAGCGGGAGGGGGCGAGCAGTTCTTC. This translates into CASSQDHLAGGGEQFF.

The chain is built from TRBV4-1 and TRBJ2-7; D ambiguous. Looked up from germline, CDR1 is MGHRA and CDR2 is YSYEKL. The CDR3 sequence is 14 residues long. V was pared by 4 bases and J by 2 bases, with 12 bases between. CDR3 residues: CASSPGFAPYEQYF. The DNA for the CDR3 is TGCGCCAGCAGCCCAGGCTTCGCTCCCTACGAGCAGTACTTC.

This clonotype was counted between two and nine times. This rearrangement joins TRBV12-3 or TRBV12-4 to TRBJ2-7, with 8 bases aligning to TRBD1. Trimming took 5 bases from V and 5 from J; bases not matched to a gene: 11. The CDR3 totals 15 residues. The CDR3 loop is CASSRFGQGQNEQYF. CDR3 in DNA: TGTGCCAGCAGTAGATTCGGACAGGGACAAAACGAGCAGTACTTC.

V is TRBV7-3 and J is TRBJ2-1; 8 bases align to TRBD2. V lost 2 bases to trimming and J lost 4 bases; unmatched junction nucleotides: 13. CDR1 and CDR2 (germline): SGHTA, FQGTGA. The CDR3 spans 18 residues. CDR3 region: CASSLGVGGGSLYNEQFF. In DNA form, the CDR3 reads TGTGCCAGCAGCTTAGGGGTTGGCGGGGGGTCATTGTACAATGAGCAGTTCTTC.

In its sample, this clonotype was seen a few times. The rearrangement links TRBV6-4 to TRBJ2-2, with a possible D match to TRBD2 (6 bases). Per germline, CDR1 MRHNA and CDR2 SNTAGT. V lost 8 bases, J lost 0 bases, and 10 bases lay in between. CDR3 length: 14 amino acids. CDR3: CASQRATNTGELFF. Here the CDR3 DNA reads TGTGCCAGCCAGCGGGCAACGAACACCGGGGAGCTGTTTTTT.

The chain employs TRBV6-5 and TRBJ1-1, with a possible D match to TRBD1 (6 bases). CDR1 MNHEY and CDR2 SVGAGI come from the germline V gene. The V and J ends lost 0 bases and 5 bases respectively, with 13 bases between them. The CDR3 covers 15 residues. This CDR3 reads CASSYSSQGRTEAFF. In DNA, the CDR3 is TGTGCCAGCAGTTACTCATCACAGGGACGAACTGAAGCTTTCTTT.

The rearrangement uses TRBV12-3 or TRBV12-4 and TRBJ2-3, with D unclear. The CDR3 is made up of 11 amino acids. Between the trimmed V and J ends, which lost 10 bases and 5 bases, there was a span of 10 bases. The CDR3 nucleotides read TGTGCCACCATCCATGGAGATACGCAGTATTTT. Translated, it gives CATIHGDTQYF.

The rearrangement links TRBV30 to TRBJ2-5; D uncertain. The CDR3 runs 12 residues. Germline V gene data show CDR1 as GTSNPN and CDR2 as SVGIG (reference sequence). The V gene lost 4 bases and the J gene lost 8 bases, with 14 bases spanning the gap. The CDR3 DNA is TGTGCCTGGACTTCCTCGATTGGAACCCAGTACTTC. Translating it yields CAWTSSIGTQYF.

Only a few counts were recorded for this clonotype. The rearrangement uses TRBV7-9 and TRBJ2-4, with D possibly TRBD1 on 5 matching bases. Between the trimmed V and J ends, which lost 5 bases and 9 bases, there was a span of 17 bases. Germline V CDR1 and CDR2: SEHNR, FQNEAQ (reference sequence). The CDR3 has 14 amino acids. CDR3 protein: CASSLTVLRGIQYF. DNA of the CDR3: TGTGCCAGCAGCCTGACAGTTTTAAGGGGCATTCAGTACTTC.

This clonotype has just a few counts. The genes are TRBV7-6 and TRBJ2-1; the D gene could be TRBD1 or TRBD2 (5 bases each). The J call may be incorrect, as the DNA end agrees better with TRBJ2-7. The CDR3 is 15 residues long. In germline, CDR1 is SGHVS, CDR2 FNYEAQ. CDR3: CASSLEGTGTYEQYF. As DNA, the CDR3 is TGTGCCAGCAGCTTAGAAGGGACGGGTACCTACGAGCAGTACTTC.

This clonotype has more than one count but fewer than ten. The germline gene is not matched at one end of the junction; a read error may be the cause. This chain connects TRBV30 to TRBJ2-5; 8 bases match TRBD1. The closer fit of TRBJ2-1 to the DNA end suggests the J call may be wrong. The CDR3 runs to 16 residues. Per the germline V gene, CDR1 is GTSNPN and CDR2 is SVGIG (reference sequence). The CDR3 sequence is CAWSGWRQGAYNEQFF. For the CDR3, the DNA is TGTGCCTGGAGTGGCTGGCGGCAGGGGGCTTACAATGAACAGTTCTTC.

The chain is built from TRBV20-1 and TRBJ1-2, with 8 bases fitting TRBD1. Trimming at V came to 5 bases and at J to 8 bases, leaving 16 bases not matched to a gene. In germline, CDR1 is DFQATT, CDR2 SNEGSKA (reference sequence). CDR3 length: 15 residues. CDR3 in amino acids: CSAQVGQGPSRGYTF. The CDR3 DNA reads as TGCAGTGCTCAAGTCGGACAGGGACCTTCAAGAGGCTACACCTTC.

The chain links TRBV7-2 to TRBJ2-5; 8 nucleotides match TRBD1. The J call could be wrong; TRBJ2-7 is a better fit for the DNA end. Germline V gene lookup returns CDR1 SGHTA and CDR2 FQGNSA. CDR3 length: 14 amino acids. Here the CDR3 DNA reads TGTGCCAGCAGCGGACGACAGGGGTTCAACGAGCAGTACTTC. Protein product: CASSGRQGFNEQYF.

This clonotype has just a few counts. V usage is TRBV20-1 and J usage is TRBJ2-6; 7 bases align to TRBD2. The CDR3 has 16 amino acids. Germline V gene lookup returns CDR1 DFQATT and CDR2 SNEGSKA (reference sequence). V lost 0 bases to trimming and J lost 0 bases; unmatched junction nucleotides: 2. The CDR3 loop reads CSARDPGGSGANVLTF. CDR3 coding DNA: TGCAGTGCTAGAGATCCGGGGGGCTCTGGGGCCAACGTCCTGACTTTC.

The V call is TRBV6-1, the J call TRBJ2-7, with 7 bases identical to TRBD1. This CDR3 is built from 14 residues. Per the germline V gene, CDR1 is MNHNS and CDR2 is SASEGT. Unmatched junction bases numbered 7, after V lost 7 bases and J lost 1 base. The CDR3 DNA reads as TGTGCCAGCACCCGGACAGGACCTTCCTACGAGCAGTACTTC. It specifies CASTRTGPSYEQYF.

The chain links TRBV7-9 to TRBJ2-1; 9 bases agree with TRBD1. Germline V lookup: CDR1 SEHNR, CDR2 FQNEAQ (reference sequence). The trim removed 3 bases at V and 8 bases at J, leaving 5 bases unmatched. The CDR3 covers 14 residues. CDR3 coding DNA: TGTGCCAGCAGCTTCTGGGACAGGGAGTATGAGCAGTTCTTC. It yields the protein CASSFWDREYEQFF.

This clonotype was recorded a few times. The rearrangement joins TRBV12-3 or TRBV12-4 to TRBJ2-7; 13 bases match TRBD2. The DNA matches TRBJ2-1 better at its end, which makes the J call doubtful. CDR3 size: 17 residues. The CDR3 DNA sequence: TGTGCCAGCAGTAGACTAGCGGGGGGCCCCATGGGACATGAGCAGTTCTTC. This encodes CASSRLAGGPMGHEQFF.

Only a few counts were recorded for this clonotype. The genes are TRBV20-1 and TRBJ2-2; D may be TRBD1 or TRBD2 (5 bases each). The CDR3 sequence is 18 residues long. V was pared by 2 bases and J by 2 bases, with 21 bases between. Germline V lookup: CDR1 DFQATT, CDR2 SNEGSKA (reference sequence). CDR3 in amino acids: CSARSLSIGTGNTGELFF. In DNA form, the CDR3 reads TGCAGTGCTAGATCACTCTCAATTGGGACGGGCAACACCGGGGAGCTGTTTTTT.

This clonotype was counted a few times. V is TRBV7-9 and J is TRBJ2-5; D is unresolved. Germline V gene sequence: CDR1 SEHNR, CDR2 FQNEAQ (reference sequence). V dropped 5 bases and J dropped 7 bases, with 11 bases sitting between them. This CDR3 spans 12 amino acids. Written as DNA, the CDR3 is TGTGCCAGCAGCCCTAGACTCGCGACCCAGTACTTC. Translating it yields CASSPRLATQYF.

CDR3: CASIKLQETQYF. CDR3 nucleotide sequence: TGTGCCAGCATAAAGTTACAAGAGACCCAGTACTTC. This rearrangement joins TRBV2 to TRBJ2-5; D is unresolved. Germline assignment: CDR1 SNHLY and CDR2 FYNNEI. This CDR3 has 12 amino acids. Trimming stripped 7 bases from V and 2 bases from J, with 8 bases between.

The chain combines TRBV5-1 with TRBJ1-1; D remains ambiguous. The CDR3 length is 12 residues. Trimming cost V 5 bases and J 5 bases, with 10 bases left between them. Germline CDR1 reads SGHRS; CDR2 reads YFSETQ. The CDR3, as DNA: TGCGCCAGCAGTAGCCATTCTACTGAAGCTTTCTTT. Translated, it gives CASSSHSTEAFF.

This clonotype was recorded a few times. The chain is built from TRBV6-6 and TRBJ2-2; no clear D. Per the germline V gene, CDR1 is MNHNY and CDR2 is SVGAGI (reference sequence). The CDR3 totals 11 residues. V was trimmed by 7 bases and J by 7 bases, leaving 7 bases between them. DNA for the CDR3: TGTGCCAGCACCACCCGCGGGGAGCTGTTTTTT. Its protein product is CASTTRGELFF.

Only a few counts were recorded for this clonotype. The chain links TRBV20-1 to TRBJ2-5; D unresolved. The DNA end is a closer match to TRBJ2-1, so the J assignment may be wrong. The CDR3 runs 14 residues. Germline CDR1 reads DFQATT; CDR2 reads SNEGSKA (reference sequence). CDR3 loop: CSATPVGWRNEQFF. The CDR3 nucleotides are TGCAGTGCTACCCCGGTTGGGTGGCGCAATGAGCAGTTCTTC.

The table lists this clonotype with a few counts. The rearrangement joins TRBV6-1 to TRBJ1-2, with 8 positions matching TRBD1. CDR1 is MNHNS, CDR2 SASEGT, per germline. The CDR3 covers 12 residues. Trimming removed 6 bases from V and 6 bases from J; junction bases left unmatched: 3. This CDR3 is CASRGQDNGYTF. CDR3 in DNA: TGTGCCAGCAGGGGACAGGACAATGGCTACACCTTC.

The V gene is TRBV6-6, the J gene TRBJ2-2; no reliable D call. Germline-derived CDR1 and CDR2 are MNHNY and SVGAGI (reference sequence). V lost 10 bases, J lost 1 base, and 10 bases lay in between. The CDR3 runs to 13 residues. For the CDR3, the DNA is TGTGCCACACGGGCAGAGAACACCGGGGAGCTGTTTTTT. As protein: CATRAENTGELFF.

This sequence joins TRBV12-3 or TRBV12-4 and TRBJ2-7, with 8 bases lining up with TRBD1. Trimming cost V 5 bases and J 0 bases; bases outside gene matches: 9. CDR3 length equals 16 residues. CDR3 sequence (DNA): TGTGCCAGCAGTGCCGTGGACAGGGCCCGCTCCTACGAGCAGTACTTC. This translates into CASSAVDRARSYEQYF.

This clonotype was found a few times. The CDR3, as DNA: TGTGCCACCAGTGATTCCGGGACTAGTTACAATGAGCAGTTCTTC. This sequence encodes CATSDSGTSYNEQFF. This chain links TRBV24-1 with TRBJ2-1; 8 bases agree with TRBD2. V shed 2 bases, J shed 4 bases, and the junction held 3 bases outside the gene matches. The germline V gene encodes CDR1 KGHDR and CDR2 SFDVKD. The CDR3 is made up of 15 amino acids.

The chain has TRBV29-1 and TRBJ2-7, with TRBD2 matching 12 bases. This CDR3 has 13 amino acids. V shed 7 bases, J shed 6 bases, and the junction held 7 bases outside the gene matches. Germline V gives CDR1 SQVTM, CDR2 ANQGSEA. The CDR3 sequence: CSARLAGASEQYV. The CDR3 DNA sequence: TGCAGCGCCAGACTAGCGGGAGCCTCCGAGCAGTACGTC.

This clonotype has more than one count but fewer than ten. CDR3 sequence (DNA): TGCAGTGTCCCAGACCCAGGGGGCCCGCTGGACAATGAGCAGTTCTTC. Residues: CSVPDPGGPLDNEQFF. The V call is TRBV20-1, the J call TRBJ2-7; 8 bases agree with TRBD1. With the DNA end fitting TRBJ2-1 better, the J assignment may be wrong. CDR3 size: 16 residues. In germline, CDR1 is DFQATT, CDR2 SNEGSKA (reference sequence).